These T cell receptor beta chains were read from a single sample in a study of blood T cells in healthy people across ages. TCRdb re-called the 5' RACE reads through MiXCR, storing one row per CDR3 protein. The data show more than 650,000 distinct CDR3 sequences, approximately 55% seen once. What was sequenced was blood. The receptors were gathered from a man of 80 years or more in good health. Each CDR3 is given with its conserved first and last residue. The D gene is left open where the match is weak. Expanded clones get a size class; other rows say once, few or many, or leave the size out.

D gene,V gene,J gene,clone size,CDR3 protein,CDR3 DNA
.,TRBV10-3,TRBJ2-6,.,CAISESRLSGANVLTF,TGTGCCATCAGTGAGTCCCGACTCTCTGGGGCCAACGTCCTGACTTTC
.,TRBV2,TRBJ2-3,.,CASESVQGDTQYF,TGTGCCAGTGAGAGCGTGCAGGGGGATACGCAGTATTTT
TRBD1,TRBV10-3,TRBJ2-5,.,CATAPTVGDRETQYF,TGTGCCACTGCACCCACCGTGGGGGACAGGGAGACCCAGTACTTC
.,TRBV5-1,TRBJ2-5,many,CASSLRSSVQETQYF,TGCGCCAGCAGCTTGCGCTCTAGCGTCCAAGAGACCCAGTACTTC
TRBD1,TRBV11-3,TRBJ1-6,few,CASSLQTGGNSPLHF,TGTGCCAGCAGCTTACAAACAGGGGGAAATTCACCCCTCCACTTT
.,TRBV20-1,TRBJ2-1,.,CSARDARSPPRDNEQFF,TGCAGTGCTAGAGACGCAAGGTCCCCCCCGAGGGACAATGAGCAGTTCTTC
TRBD2,TRBV5-6,TRBJ2-7,.,CASCLTSGRINEQYF,TGTGCCAGCTGTCTGACTAGCGGGAGGATCAATGAGCAGTACTTC
.,TRBV12-3/TRBV12-4,TRBJ2-5,.,CASSGLGREETQYF,TGTGCCAGCAGTGGACTGGGCAGAGAAGAGACCCAGTACTTC
.,TRBV29-1,TRBJ1-2,few,CSVEDPADYGYTF,TGCAGCGTTGAAGACCCAGCCGACTATGGCTACACCTTC
TRBD2,TRBV27,TRBJ2-1,.,CASRRLSGTSVHEQFF,TGTGCCAGCAGACGACTTTCCGGGACTAGCGTCCATGAGCAGTTCTTC
.,TRBV12-3/TRBV12-4,TRBJ1-2,.,CASSLGGTARGYTF,TGTGCCAGCAGTTTAGGTGGGACTGCGAGGGGCTACACCTTC
.,TRBV18,TRBJ2-5,few,CASSPPFRGETQYF,TGTGCCAGCTCACCACCGTTTCGGGGAGAGACCCAGTACTTC
.,TRBV6-1,TRBJ2-1,.,CASRAVGVYNEQFF,TGTGCCAGCAGGGCCGTGGGGGTTTACAATGAGCAGTTCTTC
.,TRBV5-6,TRBJ2-3,.,CASSTNAGPHRYAYF,TGTGCCAGCAGCACGAACGCCGGGCCGCACAGATACGCGTATTTT
TRBD1,TRBV7-9,TRBJ1-1,once,CASSSTGGSTFF,TGTGCCAGCAGCTCGACAGGGGGTTCGACTTTCTTT
TRBD2,TRBV27,TRBJ2-1,few,CASSPNELAGVFGEQFF,TGTGCCAGCAGTCCTAACGAACTAGCGGGAGTCTTTGGTGAGCAGTTCTTC
.,TRBV11-2,TRBJ2-5,.,CASSLVRLSRETQYF,TGTGCCAGCAGCTTAGTGCGCCTGAGCCGAGAGACCCAGTACTTC
.,TRBV20-1,TRBJ2-5,.,CSARENRVGETQYF,TGCAGTGCTAGAGAAAACAGGGTTGGGGAGACCCAGTACTTC
.,TRBV5-1,TRBJ2-1,.,CASSPYLGRTYNEQFF,TGCGCCAGCAGCCCGTATCTAGGACGGACCTACAATGAGCAGTTCTTC
TRBD1,TRBV4-2,TRBJ2-1,.,CASSQSTGTYNKQFF,TGTGCCAGCAGCCAATCGACAGGGACCTACAATAAGCAGTTCTTC
TRBD1,TRBV29-1,TRBJ2-2,.,CSAGQGQNTGELFF,TGCAGCGCAGGACAGGGTCAGAACACCGGGGAGCTGTTTTTT
.,TRBV29-1,TRBJ1-3,.,CSVAVESFPGNTIYF,TGCAGCGTTGCCGTGGAAAGCTTTCCTGGAAACACCATATATTTT
.,TRBV9,TRBJ1-1,.,CASSVDGVGGTEAFF,TGTGCCAGCAGCGTAGATGGAGTGGGGGGCACTGAAGCTTTCTTT
.,TRBV5-1,TRBJ1-1,.,CASSWGRGGDTEAFF,TGCGCCAGCAGCTGGGGAAGGGGTGGGGACACTGAAGCTTTCTTT
.,TRBV29-1,TRBJ2-5,.,CSVTPGSPQETQYF,TGCAGCGTTACCCCCGGGAGCCCACAAGAGACCCAGTACTTC
TRBD2,TRBV28,TRBJ2-1,.,CASHTSGRSNEQFF,TGTGCCAGCCATACTAGCGGGAGAAGCAATGAGCAGTTCTTC
.,TRBV14,TRBJ1-1,.,CASSQDLGLTEAFF,TGTGCCAGCAGCCAAGATTTAGGGTTGACTGAAGCTTTCTTT
.,TRBV5-8,TRBJ1-1,.,CASSRAYNMNTEAFF,TGTGCCAGCAGCCGCGCCTATAACATGAACACTGAAGCTTTCTTT
TRBD2,TRBV29-1,TRBJ2-5,.,CSTGGAGGESQYF,TGCAGCACGGGGGGGGCAGGAGGAGAGTCCCAGTACTTC
TRBD2,TRBV5-1,TRBJ2-1,once,CASSFGLAGGGDEQFF,TGCGCCAGCAGCTTCGGTCTAGCGGGAGGGGGCGATGAGCAGTTCTTC
TRBD1,TRBV20-1,TRBJ2-3,.,CSATGQGARDTQYF,TGCAGCGCAACGGGACAGGGGGCGCGTGATACGCAGTATTTT
TRBD1,TRBV29-1,TRBJ1-2,.,CSVQPAGQGIYGYTF,TGCAGCGTGCAGCCCGCGGGACAGGGAATCTATGGCTACACCTTC
.,TRBV6-6,TRBJ1-1,few,CASRFALYTEAFF,TGTGCCAGCAGGTTTGCCTTGTACACTGAAGCTTTCTTT
TRBD2,TRBV4-1,TRBJ2-4,few,CASSRGAGALIAKNIQYF,TGCGCCAGCAGCCGCGGAGCGGGAGCGCTTATAGCCAAAAACATTCAGTACTTC
.,TRBV5-1,TRBJ2-7,.,CASSSRARDRTYEQYF,TGCGCCAGCAGCTCGCGGGCGAGGGATAGAACCTACGAGCAGTACTTC
.,TRBV5-1,TRBJ2-1,.,CASSLTGNSYNEQFF,TGCGCCAGCAGCTTAACAGGGAACTCCTACAATGAGCAGTTCTTC
.,TRBV29-1,TRBJ2-5,.,CSVVDSSWYF,TGCAGCGTTGTGGACAGCTCATGGTACTTC
.,TRBV24-1,TRBJ1-5,.,CATSTENQPQHF,TGTGCCACTTCGACGGAGAATCAGCCCCAGCATTTT
.,TRBV20-1,TRBJ2-1,.,CSARVPSATSYNEQFF,TGCAGTGCTAGAGTTCCTAGCGCTACTTCCTACAATGAGCAGTTCTTC
TRBD1,TRBV29-1,TRBJ2-3,.,CSVGDRGVSRYAYF,TGCAGCGTTGGTGACAGGGGTGTATCCAGATACGCGTATTTT
.,TRBV2,TRBJ2-3,.,CATTGTSADTQYF,TGTGCCACAACAGGAACCTCCGCAGATACGCAGTATTTT
TRBD1,TRBV20-1,TRBJ2-7,few,CSARTGQGNYEQYF,TGCAGTGCTAGGACAGGACAGGGGAACTACGAGCAGTACTTC
.,TRBV4-2,TRBJ1-2,.,CASSQEGGALNYGYTF,TGTGCCAGCAGCCAAGAGGGGGGGGCGCTGAACTATGGCTACACCTTC
.,TRBV10-3,TRBJ1-2,.,CAISESATSQDGYGYTF,TGTGCCATCAGTGAGTCGGCAACGTCTCAGGACGGCTATGGCTACACCTTC
.,TRBV7-3,TRBJ2-1,once,CASAGSTSSYNEQFF,TGTGCCAGCGCGGGGTCGACGAGCTCCTACAATGAGCAGTTCTTC
TRBD1,TRBV11-2,TRBJ2-7,few,CASSHIRRDRERTYEQYF,TGTGCCAGCAGCCATATTCGTCGGGACAGGGAACGAACCTACGAGCAGTACTTC
.,TRBV11-3,TRBJ1-1,few,CASSFKGNTEAFF,TGTGCCAGCAGCTTTAAGGGTAATACTGAAGCTTTCTTT
TRBD2,TRBV5-1,TRBJ2-1,once,CASSLESGSVYEQFF,TGCGCCAGCAGCTTGGAAAGCGGGAGTGTTTATGAGCAGTTCTTC
TRBD2,TRBV2,TRBJ2-5,few,CASSPGLAGGGKETQYF,TGTGCCAGCAGTCCGGGACTAGCGGGAGGAGGGAAAGAGACCCAGTACTTC
.,TRBV20-1,TRBJ2-7,.,CSAHKSGLPVEQYF,TGCAGTGCTCACAAAAGCGGGCTGCCGGTCGAGCAGTACTTC
.,TRBV15,TRBJ2-7,.,CATSWESPGATYNEQYF,TGTGCCACCAGCTGGGAATCGCCGGGAGCAACGTACAATGAGCAGTACTTC
.,TRBV11-2,TRBJ1-2,many,CASSRGVSNYGYTF,TGTGCCAGCAGCCGTGGGGTGTCTAACTATGGCTACACCTTC
.,TRBV5-1,TRBJ2-3,few,CASSLRTPPDTQYF,TGCGCCAGCAGCTTGCGGACCCCCCCCGATACGCAGTATTTT
TRBD1,TRBV24-1,TRBJ2-1,few,CATSGGQGPYYNEQFF,TGTGCCACCAGTGGGGGACAGGGGCCCTACTACAATGAGCAGTTCTTC
.,TRBV20-1,TRBJ2-3,.,CSAPVDASTDTQYF,TGCAGTGCCCCAGTGGATGCTAGCACAGATACGCAGTATTTT
TRBD2,TRBV4-1,TRBJ2-1,.,CASSQEGGEGLAAYNEQFF,TGCGCCAGCAGCCAAGAAGGAGGCGAGGGACTAGCGGCATACAATGAGCAGTTCTTC
TRBD1,TRBV12-3/TRBV12-4,TRBJ2-1,once,CASRTGTGFYNEQFF,TGTGCCAGCAGAACCGGGACAGGGTTCTACAATGAGCAGTTCTTC
.,TRBV12-3/TRBV12-4,TRBJ2-1,.,CASSSTPSYNEQFF,TGTGCCAGCAGTTCAACCCCCTCATACAATGAGCAGTTCTTC
.,TRBV6-5,TRBJ2-3,few,CASSARTQSGYAYF,TGTGCCAGCAGCGCTAGAACGCAAAGCGGATACGCGTATTTT
TRBD1,TRBV7-9,TRBJ2-1,.,CASSPLRQGDNEQFF,TGTGCCAGCAGCCCGTTAAGACAGGGCGACAATGAGCAGTTCTTC